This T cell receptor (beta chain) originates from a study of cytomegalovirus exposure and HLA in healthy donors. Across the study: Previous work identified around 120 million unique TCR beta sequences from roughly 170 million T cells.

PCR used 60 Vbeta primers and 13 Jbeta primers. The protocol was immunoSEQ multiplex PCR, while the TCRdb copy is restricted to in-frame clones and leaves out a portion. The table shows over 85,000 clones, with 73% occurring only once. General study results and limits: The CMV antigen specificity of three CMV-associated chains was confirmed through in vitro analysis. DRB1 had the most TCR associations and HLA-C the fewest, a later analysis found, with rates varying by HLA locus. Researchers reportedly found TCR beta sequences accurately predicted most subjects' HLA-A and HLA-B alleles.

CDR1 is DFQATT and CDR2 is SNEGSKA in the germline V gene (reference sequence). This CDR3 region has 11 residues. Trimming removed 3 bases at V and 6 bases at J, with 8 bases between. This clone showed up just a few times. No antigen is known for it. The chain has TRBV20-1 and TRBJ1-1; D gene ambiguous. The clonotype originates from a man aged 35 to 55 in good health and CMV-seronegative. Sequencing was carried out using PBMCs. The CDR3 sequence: CSASTVPEAFF. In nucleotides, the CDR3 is TGCAGTGCTAGTACGGTACCTGAAGCTTTCTTT.